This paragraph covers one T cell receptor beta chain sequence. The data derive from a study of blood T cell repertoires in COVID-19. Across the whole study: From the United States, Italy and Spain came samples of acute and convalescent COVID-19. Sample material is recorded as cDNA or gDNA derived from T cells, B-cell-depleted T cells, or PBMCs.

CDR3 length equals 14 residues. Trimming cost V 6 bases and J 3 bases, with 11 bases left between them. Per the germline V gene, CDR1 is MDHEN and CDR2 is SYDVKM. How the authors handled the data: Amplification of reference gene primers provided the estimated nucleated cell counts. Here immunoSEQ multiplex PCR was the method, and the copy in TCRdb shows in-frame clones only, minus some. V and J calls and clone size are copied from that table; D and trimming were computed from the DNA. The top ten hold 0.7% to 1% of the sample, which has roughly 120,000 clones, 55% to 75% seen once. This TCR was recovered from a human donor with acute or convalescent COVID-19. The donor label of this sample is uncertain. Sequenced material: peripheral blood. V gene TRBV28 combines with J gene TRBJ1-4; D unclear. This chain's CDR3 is CASSKRVPNEKLFF. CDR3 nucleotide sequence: TGTGCCAGCAGCAAGAGGGTTCCTAATGAAAAACTGTTTTTT.